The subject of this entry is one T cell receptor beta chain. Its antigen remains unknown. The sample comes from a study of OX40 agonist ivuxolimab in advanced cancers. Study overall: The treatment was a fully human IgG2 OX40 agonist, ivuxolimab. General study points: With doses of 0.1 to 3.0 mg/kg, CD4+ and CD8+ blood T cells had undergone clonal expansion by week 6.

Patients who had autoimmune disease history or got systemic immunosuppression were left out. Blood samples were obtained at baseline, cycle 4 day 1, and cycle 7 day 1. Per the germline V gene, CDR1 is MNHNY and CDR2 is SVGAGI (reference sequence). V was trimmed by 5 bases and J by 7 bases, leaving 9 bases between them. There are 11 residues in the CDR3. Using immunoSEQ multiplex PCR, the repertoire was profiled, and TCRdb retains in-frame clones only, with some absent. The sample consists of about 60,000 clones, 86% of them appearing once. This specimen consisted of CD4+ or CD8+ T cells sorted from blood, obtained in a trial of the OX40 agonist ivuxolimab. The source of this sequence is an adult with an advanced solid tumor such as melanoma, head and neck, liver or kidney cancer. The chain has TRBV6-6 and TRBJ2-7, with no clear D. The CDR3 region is CASSDLGEQYF. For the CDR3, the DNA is TGTGCCAGCAGTGATCTGGGGGAGCAGTACTTC.